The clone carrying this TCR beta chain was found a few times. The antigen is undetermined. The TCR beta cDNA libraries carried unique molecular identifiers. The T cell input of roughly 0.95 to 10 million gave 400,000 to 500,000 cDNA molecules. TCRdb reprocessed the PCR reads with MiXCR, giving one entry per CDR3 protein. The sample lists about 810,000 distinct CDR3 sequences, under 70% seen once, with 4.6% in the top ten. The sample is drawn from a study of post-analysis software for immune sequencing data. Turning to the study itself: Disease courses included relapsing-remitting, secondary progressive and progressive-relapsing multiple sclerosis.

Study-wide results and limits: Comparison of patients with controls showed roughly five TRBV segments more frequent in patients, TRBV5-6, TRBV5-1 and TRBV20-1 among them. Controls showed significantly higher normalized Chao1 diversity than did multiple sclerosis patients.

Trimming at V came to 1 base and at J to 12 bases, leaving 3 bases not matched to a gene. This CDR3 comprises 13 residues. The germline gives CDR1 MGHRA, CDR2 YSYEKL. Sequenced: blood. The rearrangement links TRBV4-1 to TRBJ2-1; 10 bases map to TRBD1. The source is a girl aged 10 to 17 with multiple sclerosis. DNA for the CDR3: TGCGCCAGCAGCCAAGGACAGGGGGCGACGCAGTTCTTC. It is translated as CASSQGQGATQFF.